Here is one TCR beta chain with its context. The CDR3 is made up of 14 amino acids. The germline V gene encodes CDR1 SNHLY and CDR2 FYNNEI. Trimming removed 0 bases from V and 11 bases from J; junction bases left unmatched: 7. This entry belongs to a study of T cell responses to AZD1222 COVID-19 vaccine. Generated by immunoSEQ multiplex PCR, the TCRdb table keeps only in-frame clones and is missing some. The sample has about 180,000 clones, around 90% seen once. V gene TRBV2 combines with J gene TRBJ1-1, with TRBD1 matching over 9 bases. The receptor's source is an adult who received the AZD1222 COVID-19 vaccine. The sequencing used peripheral blood, collected 28 days after the second AZD1222 dose. CDR3 in amino acids: CASSEAGTGYMAFF. The CDR3, as DNA: TGTGCCAGCAGTGAAGCGGGGACAGGGTATATGGCTTTCTTT.